A selection of T cell receptor beta chains follows, all from one sample in a study of control samples from healthy donors and cancer patients. The repertoire was sequenced with immunoSEQ multiplex PCR; TCRdb's copy has only in-frame clones and lacks some. The data contain roughly 95,000 clones, roughly nine tenths of them singletons. Sequenced material: blood. The origin of the receptors is a woman under 40 in good health. Both conserved end residues are part of each CDR3. A D gene is named only where the DNA matches it firmly. Clone size is given for some rows only: seen once, a few or many times, or a class if the clone is expanded.

>TRBV6-1|NA|TRBJ2-7|TRBD1
TGTGCCAGCAGTGAATGGACAGGGGGAGGCTACGAGCAGTACTTC
CASSEWTGGGYEQYF
>TRBV6-5|NA|TRBJ1-2|NA
TGTGCCAGCAGACAGGGTGGCGGCTACACCTTC
CASRQGGGYTF
>TRBV12-3/TRBV12-4|NA|TRBJ1-2|NA
TGTGCCAGCAGTACCGGGACTGCCTATGGCTACACCTTC
CASSTGTAYGYTF
>TRBV6-6|once|TRBJ1-2|NA
TGTGCCACGAGACCCGATGCGAGGGGCTACACCTTC
CATRPDARGYTF
>TRBV28|NA|TRBJ1-3|NA
TGTGCCAGCAGGTCAGGGTTGTGGAACACCATATATTTT
CASRSGLWNTIYF
>TRBV6-6|NA|TRBJ1-2|NA
TGTGCCAGCAGTTACGGACAGACCAACTATGGCTACACCTTC
CASSYGQTNYGYTF
>TRBV9|once|TRBJ2-4|NA
TGTGCCAGCACGCAATTCCTGGGGTCGGACATTCAGTACTTC
CASTQFLGSDIQYF
>TRBV12-3/TRBV12-4|once|TRBJ1-2|NA
TGTGCCAGCAGTTTGACGGTTTATGGCTACACCTTC
CASSLTVYGYTF
>TRBV19|once|TRBJ1-6|NA
TGTGCCACCATGGACAGTCAGTTTAATTCACCCCTCCACTTT
CATMDSQFNSPLHF
>TRBV6-5|NA|TRBJ1-3|NA
TGTGCCAGCAGGGGTTCTGGAAACACCATATATTTT
CASRGSGNTIYF
>TRBV19|few|TRBJ1-5|NA
TGTGCCAGTAGTATCCAAGCGGGGAAGGGCAATCAGCCCCAGCATTTT
CASSIQAGKGNQPQHF
>TRBV4-1|NA|TRBJ1-4|NA
TGCGCCAGCAGCCGTATATTGAGCAGCTATAATGAAAAACTGTTTTTT
CASSRILSSYNEKLFF
>TRBV11-2|NA|TRBJ1-1|NA
TGTGCCAGCAGCTTGGCCATCGGGAGCGGCACTGAAGCTTTCTTT
CASSLAIGSGTEAFF
>TRBV24-1|NA|TRBJ2-1|NA
TGTGCCACCAGTTCAGCGAGTGAGCAGTTCTTC
CATSSASEQFF
>TRBV3-1/TRBV3-2|NA|TRBJ2-3|TRBD2
TGTGCCAGCAGCCAGGGGACTAGCGGGGGGGCCGGCGGCGCAGATACGCAGTATTTT
CASSQGTSGGAGGADTQYF
>TRBV5-4|NA|TRBJ2-7|TRBD1
TGTGCCAGCAGTTCCGGGACAGGATCCTACGAGCAGTACTTC
CASSSGTGSYEQYF
>TRBV20-1|NA|TRBJ2-3|NA
TGCAGTGCTAGTGGGCAGTCTAGCACAGATACGCAGTATTTT
CSASGQSSTDTQYF
>TRBV6-1|NA|TRBJ2-1|TRBD2
TGTGCCAGCAGTGAATTAGCGGGGGCCTTAAATGAGCAGTTCTTC
CASSELAGALNEQFF
>TRBV6-5|NA|TRBJ2-3|NA
TGTGCCAGCAGTTACTCCCTAGCGACCAGCACAGATACGCAGTATTTT
CASSYSLATSTDTQYF
>TRBV3-1/TRBV3-2|NA|TRBJ1-2|NA
TGTGCCAGCAGCCATATTTCAGGGCGAGCTAACTATGGCTACACCTTC
CASSHISGRANYGYTF
>TRBV19|NA|TRBJ1-2|TRBD1
TGTGCCAGTAGTACCCCCCCGGGACAGTCACTCTTC
CASSTPPGQSLF
>TRBV2|NA|TRBJ1-3|NA
TGTGCCAGCAGCTTTTCAGCGCCGGGGTCTGGAAACACCATATATTTT
CASSFSAPGSGNTIYF
>TRBV5-1|NA|TRBJ2-7|TRBD1
TGCGCCAGCAGCTTTGGACAGGGGGCGAGGACTAGCTCCTACGAGCAGTACTTC
CASSFGQGARTSSYEQYF
>TRBV29-1|NA|TRBJ2-1|TRBD2
TGCAGCGTTGTGGGACTAGCGGTTTACAATGAGCAGTTCTTC
CSVVGLAVYNEQFF
>TRBV5-1|NA|TRBJ2-7|NA
TGCGCCAGCAGTGACCGCGGGGGCAGGTACGAGCAGTACTTC
CASSDRGGRYEQYF
>TRBV3-1/TRBV3-2|NA|TRBJ2-1|TRBD1
TGTGCCAGCAGCCAAGAAAGGAGGGGACAGGGAAATGTTATCAATGAGCAGTTCTTC
CASSQERRGQGNVINEQFF
>TRBV5-1|NA|TRBJ2-3|TRBD2
TGCGCCAGCAGCGGAGGCGGGGGAAGCACAGATACGCAGTATTTT
CASSGGGGSTDTQYF
>TRBV27|few|TRBJ1-5|NA
TGTGCCAGCACCGAGTACCTAGGTCAGCCCCAGCATTTT
CASTEYLGQPQHF
>TRBV19|once|TRBJ1-2|NA
TGTGCCAGTAGAAGGGAAGACAGCGTAGCCAACTATGGCTACACCTTC
CASRREDSVANYGYTF
>TRBV4-2|NA|TRBJ2-3|TRBD2
TGTGCCAGCAGCCAAGGAGTAGCGGGGCGCACAGATACGCAGTATTTT
CASSQGVAGRTDTQYF
>TRBV30|NA|TRBJ1-1|TRBD1
TGTGCCTGGAGTATACACAGGGGGAACACTGAAGCTTTCTTT
CAWSIHRGNTEAFF
>TRBV5-1|NA|TRBJ1-4|NA
TGCGCCAGCAGCTTGTCAGCAACTAATGAAAAACTGTTTTTT
CASSLSATNEKLFF
>TRBV11-2|once|TRBJ2-5|NA
TGTGCCAGCAGCTTAGCAAAGACCCAGTACTTC
CASSLAKTQYF
>TRBV30|few|TRBJ2-7|NA
TGTGCCTGGAGTTTGGACCGCTACGAGCAGTACTTC
CAWSLDRYEQYF
>TRBV7-3|NA|TRBJ1-2|TRBD1
TGTGCCAGCAGCTCGGGACAGCCTGGAGACTATGGCTACACCTTC
CASSSGQPGDYGYTF
>TRBV7-6|NA|TRBJ1-2|TRBD1
TGTGCCAGCAGCTTAGCAGGGTCAGGGGGAGACTATGGCTACACCTTC
CASSLAGSGGDYGYTF
>TRBV2|NA|TRBJ1-1|NA
TGTGCCAGCAGTCTAGGGGAGAACACTGAAGCTTTCTTT
CASSLGENTEAFF
>TRBV6-2/TRBV6-3|NA|TRBJ2-7|NA
TGTGCCAGCAGTTCCCCCAACGAGTTTGGGTCCTACGAGCAGTACTTC
CASSSPNEFGSYEQYF
>TRBV4-1|NA|TRBJ2-5|NA
TGCGCCAGCAGCCTCCCACTAGGGATACAAGAGACCCAGTACTTC
CASSLPLGIQETQYF
>TRBV2|NA|TRBJ1-5|NA
TGTGCCAGCAGCACGGACCTTAATCAGCCCCAGCATTTT
CASSTDLNQPQHF
>TRBV19|NA|TRBJ1-3|TRBD1
TGTGCCAGTAGGACAGGGCTCTCTGGAAACACCATATATTTT
CASRTGLSGNTIYF
>TRBV6-1|NA|TRBJ1-2|TRBD1
TGTGCCAGCAGTGCTCGGACAGGGGTAGTGGCTCATGGCTACACCTTC
CASSARTGVVAHGYTF
>TRBV5-1|NA|TRBJ2-3|NA
TGCGCCAGCAGCTTGGGGACTGGAACGGGCACAGATACGCAGTATTTT
CASSLGTGTGTDTQYF
>TRBV6-5|NA|TRBJ2-2|NA
TGTGCCAGCAAGGTGGGGCCAAACACCGGGGAGCTGTTTTTT
CASKVGPNTGELFF